Listed below are T cell receptor beta chains from one sample, sequenced in a study of blood T cell repertoires in COVID-19. TCRdb's table, derived via immunoSEQ multiplex PCR, lists solely in-frame clones and lacks some. The data contain under 400,000 clones, 70% to 90% of them singletons. Sequenced sample: peripheral blood. The receptors come from a woman aged 30 to 39 with COVID-19, enrolled during active disease. Both conserved end residues are part of each CDR3. A D gene is named only where the DNA matches it firmly. Where a row states a size, it is once, few, many or the class of an expanded clone; other rows omit it.

clone_size,j_call,d_call,v_call,cdr3_nt,cdr3_aa
-,TRBJ2-2,-,TRBV5-5,TGTGCCAGCAGCTTGGTCTTGAACACCGGGGAGCTGTTTTTT,CASSLVLNTGELFF
-,TRBJ2-7,-,TRBV6-5,TGTGCCAGCACCCTAACTGGCTACGAGCAGTACTTC,CASTLTGYEQYF
-,TRBJ2-1,-,TRBV19,TGTGCCAGTAGTATAGGTGGGGCGGCGAGCGGGCCTACCCAGCAGTTCTTC,CASSIGGAASGPTQQFF
few,TRBJ1-6,-,TRBV5-1,TGCGCCAGCAGCTTGATCCAGGGGAGGGATTCACCCCTCCACTTT,CASSLIQGRDSPLHF
-,TRBJ2-1,TRBD2,TRBV7-2,TGTGCCAGCAGCCCTTCGGGACTAGCGGCAGGTGAGCAGTTCTTC,CASSPSGLAAGEQFF
-,TRBJ1-1,TRBD1,TRBV10-2,TGCGCCAGCGGGAAAGGACAGGACACTGAAGCTTTCTTT,CASGKGQDTEAFF
-,TRBJ2-2,TRBD2,TRBV6-1,TGTGCCAGCAGTGATGCTAGCGGGAGCGTTCTTGGCGGGGAGCTGTTTTTT,CASSDASGSVLGGELFF
-,TRBJ1-2,-,TRBV7-9,TGTGCCAGCAGCTTAGTATCAGGGTATGGCTACACCTTC,CASSLVSGYGYTF
-,TRBJ2-1,-,TRBV4-1,TGCGCCAGCAGGCCAGGGTTTGGAAATTACAATGAGCAGTTCTTC,CASRPGFGNYNEQFF
-,TRBJ2-7,-,TRBV2,TGTGCCAGTCAGTCTCGGCGGGTCTACGAGCAGTACTTC,CASQSRRVYEQYF
-,TRBJ2-5,TRBD2,TRBV27,TGTGCCAGCAGTTCCGAGACTAGCGGCCAAGAGACCCAGTACTTC,CASSSETSGQETQYF
-,TRBJ1-3,-,TRBV5-1,TGCGCCAGCAGCTGGGGGTCAACAGGGCACCCTGGAAACACCATATATTTT,CASSWGSTGHPGNTIYF
-,TRBJ2-1,TRBD1,TRBV24-1,TGTGCCACCAGTGATTTCCGGGGACAGCCTTACAATGAGCAGTTCTTC,CATSDFRGQPYNEQFF
-,TRBJ2-3,-,TRBV7-9,TGTGCCAGCAGCTTAGCCAGTGTGGGAGCTACAGATACGCAGTATTTT,CASSLASVGATDTQYF
-,TRBJ1-5,-,TRBV19,TGTGCCAGTAGTATAGACCCCTTTAGCAATCAGCCCCAGCATTTT,CASSIDPFSNQPQHF
-,TRBJ1-5,TRBD1,TRBV2,TGTGCCAGCAGAGGGGGACAGGGGTCGGCTCAGCCCCAGCATTTT,CASRGGQGSAQPQHF
few,TRBJ2-3,-,TRBV6-6,TGTGCCAGCACCGCGCCCGGGCGGGCTAGCACAGATACGCAGTATTTT,CASTAPGRASTDTQYF
-,TRBJ1-1,-,TRBV5-1,TGCGCCAGCAGCTTGGGACAGGCTTTGGGGAACACTGAAGCTTTCTTT,CASSLGQALGNTEAFF
-,TRBJ1-5,-,TRBV21-1,TGTGCCAGCATACAAGGAGGGAAGCTGGGCGATCAGCCCCAGCATTTT,CASIQGGKLGDQPQHF
-,TRBJ2-7,-,TRBV5-1,TGCGCCAGCAGCTTTGACGGGACCTACGAGCAGTACTTC,CASSFDGTYEQYF
-,TRBJ2-1,TRBD2,TRBV27,TGTGCCAGCTTCGGACTAGTTAGGAATGAGCAGTTCTTC,CASFGLVRNEQFF
-,TRBJ2-3,-,TRBV7-3,TGTGCCAGCAACGCCCGGGACAACCCCACAGATACGCAGTATTTT,CASNARDNPTDTQYF
-,TRBJ2-2,-,TRBV3-1/TRBV3-2,TGTGCCAGCAGCCGCAGCGATTCCGGGGAGCTGTTTTTT,CASSRSDSGELFF
many,TRBJ1-6,TRBD1,TRBV5-1,TGCGCCAGCAGCTTGGAGCCAGGGGGTAAAAATTCACCCCTCCACTTT,CASSLEPGGKNSPLHF
-,TRBJ2-1,TRBD2,TRBV28,TGTGCCAGCAGTCCACGACTAGCGGGAGTATTTCTTTCAGGCAATGAGCAGTTCTTC,CASSPRLAGVFLSGNEQFF
once,TRBJ1-4,-,TRBV19,TGTGCCAGTAGTCCGCGAGCCGCTGAAAAACTGTTTTTT,CASSPRAAEKLFF
once,TRBJ2-3,TRBD2,TRBV24-1,TGTGCCACCAGTGATGCCCTACTAGCGGGAGTTACAGATACGCAGTATTTT,CATSDALLAGVTDTQYF
-,TRBJ2-1,TRBD2,TRBV27,TGTGCCAGCAGTCCCAAAATAACTAGCGAGCTTTTAGGAGAGCAGTTCTTC,CASSPKITSELLGEQFF
-,TRBJ1-1,TRBD1,TRBV30,TGTGCCTGGAGTCCCGGGACAGGGTTGACTACTGAAGCTTTCTTT,CAWSPGTGLTTEAFF
once,TRBJ1-1,TRBD1,TRBV19,TGTGCCAGTAGTATTTGGACAGGGGCGAACACTGAAGCTTTCTTT,CASSIWTGANTEAFF
-,TRBJ1-2,TRBD1,TRBV28,TGTGCCAGCAACTCGGAGGGACAGGCCTCCTATGGCTACACCTTC,CASNSEGQASYGYTF
-,TRBJ2-1,TRBD1,TRBV5-1,TGCGCCAGCAGCCAGGGACAGGGTAACTACAATGAGCAGTTCTTC,CASSQGQGNYNEQFF
-,TRBJ2-4,TRBD1,TRBV7-8,TGTGCCAGCAGCCGCCCTACAGGGGCGAACATTCAGTACTTC,CASSRPTGANIQYF
-,TRBJ2-2,-,TRBV27,TGTGCCAGCAGTTTGTCTATAACCGCCGGGGAGCTGTTTTTT,CASSLSITAGELFF
-,TRBJ2-1,TRBD2,TRBV6-6,TGTGCCAGCAGTAACAGCGGGAGTCCCAACAATGAGCAGTTCTTC,CASSNSGSPNNEQFF
-,TRBJ2-1,-,TRBV5-4,TGTGCCAGCAGCTTGGCCCATCACAATGAGCAGTTCTTC,CASSLAHHNEQFF
-,TRBJ2-3,-,TRBV14,TGTGCCAGCAGCTCCTTAGCGGCTAGCACAGATACGCAGTATTTT,CASSSLAASTDTQYF
-,TRBJ2-2,TRBD2,TRBV5-1,TGCGCCAGCAGCCGTAGGACGGGACTAGCGGGAGTCAACGGGGAGCTGTTTTTT,CASSRRTGLAGVNGELFF
-,TRBJ2-1,-,TRBV6-5,TGTGCCAGCACCAACCCGGGGGACTACAATGAGCAGTTCTTC,CASTNPGDYNEQFF
-,TRBJ1-3,-,TRBV19,TGTGCCAGTAGTCGGGGTGACTCTGGAAACACCATATATTTT,CASSRGDSGNTIYF
-,TRBJ2-2,-,TRBV9,TGTGCCAGCAGCGTAGTAGACACTTCGACCGGGGAGCTGTTTTTT,CASSVVDTSTGELFF
-,TRBJ2-5,-,TRBV3-1/TRBV3-2,TGTGCCAGCAGCCCAACAGGGAGACCCTCGGAGACCCAGTACTTC,CASSPTGRPSETQYF
-,TRBJ2-7,TRBD1,TRBV19,TGTGCCAGTAGTTCGCCGGGACAGGGGTTCCACGAGCAGTACTTC,CASSSPGQGFHEQYF
-,TRBJ2-3,-,TRBV19,TGTGCCAGTAGTCTTCGCCGGAGGGAAGATACGCAGTATTTT,CASSLRRREDTQYF
-,TRBJ2-7,TRBD2,TRBV11-2,TGTGCCAGCAGCCACCTAGCGGGGTCCTACGAGCAGTACTTC,CASSHLAGSYEQYF
-,TRBJ1-2,-,TRBV10-3,TGTGCCATCACGATGCAGGGCGGTAACTATGGCTACACCTTC,CAITMQGGNYGYTF
-,TRBJ2-7,TRBD2,TRBV9,TGTGCCAGCAGCGATTCAGCGGGAGAGGAAGAGCAGTACTTC,CASSDSAGEEEQYF
few,TRBJ2-1,TRBD1,TRBV6-2/TRBV6-3,TGTGCCAGCAGTCCCGGGGACAGCTACAATGAGCAGTTCTTC,CASSPGDSYNEQFF
-,TRBJ1-6,-,TRBV28,TGTGCCAGCAGCCCTCCAAGGAGTTCACCCCTCCACTTT,CASSPPRSSPLHF
-,TRBJ2-3,-,TRBV27,TGTGCCAGCAGTTACAGGGAGGGGACAGATACGCAGTATTTT,CASSYREGTDTQYF
-,TRBJ1-6,-,TRBV4-2,TGTGCCAGCAGCCCCGACATGAGCTCCTATAATTCACCCCTCCACTTT,CASSPDMSSYNSPLHF
-,TRBJ2-3,-,TRBV6-5,TGTGCCAGCAGTTACTTCGGGGGAGTAACAACAGATACGCAGTATTTT,CASSYFGGVTTDTQYF